Following are 19 T cell receptor beta chains from one sample sequenced in a study of blood T cell repertoires in COVID-19. TCRdb keeps only in-frame clones here, not all; method: immunoSEQ multiplex PCR. The data hold 30,000 or so clones, with 90% observed a single time. Input material: peripheral blood. The receptor set was obtained from a man aged 65 to 79 with active or convalescent COVID-19.

The CDR3 sequence: CASSLDGQLKGQPQHF. Written as DNA, the CDR3 is TGTGCCAGCAGCTTAGACGGACAGCTTAAGGGTCAGCCCCAGCATTTT. The genes are TRBV7-9 and TRBJ1-5; perhaps TRBD1 as D (6 bases). This CDR3 is 16 amino acids long. With 1 base removed from V and 6 bases from J, the gap between germline ends came to 16 bases. Per germline, CDR1 SEHNR and CDR2 FQNEAQ (reference sequence).

This clone was detected only once. The V and J genes are TRBV3-1 (or the pseudogene TRBV3-2) and TRBJ1-2, with TRBD1 matching 8 bases. V shed 2 bases, J shed 5 bases, and the junction held 4 bases outside the gene matches. This CDR3 is built from 14 residues. CDR1 is LGHDT and CDR2 is YNNKEL in the germline V gene (reference sequence). The CDR3 spells CASSQQGARYGYTF. The CDR3, as DNA: TGTGCCAGCAGCCAACAGGGGGCTAGGTATGGCTACACCTTC.

This chain links TRBV27 with TRBJ1-1, with 7 positions matching TRBD1. This CDR3 has 17 residues. V gave up 0 bases and J gave up 5 bases; unmatched junction bases: 12. The V gene's germline CDR1 is MNHEY and CDR2 SMNVEV (reference sequence). The CDR3 DNA sequence: TGTGCCAGCAGTTTATCGGGTATTCAGGGGGTGGGGACTGAAGCTTTCTTT. Its translation is CASSLSGIQGVGTEAFF.

V usage is TRBV5-1 and J usage is TRBJ1-2; no reliable D call. This CDR3 contains 12 residues. Germline V gene sequence: CDR1 SGHRS, CDR2 YFSETQ. Trimming took off 0 bases at V and 10 bases at J, with 10 bases between the two ends. This CDR3 is CASSLGGHDYTF. The CDR3 nucleotides read TGCGCCAGCAGCTTGGGTGGGCATGACTACACCTTC.

In this sample, this clone turned up once. The chain employs TRBV18 and TRBJ1-1; 7 bases map to TRBD1. Germline V gene data show CDR1 as KGHSH and CDR2 as LQKENI. V dropped 6 bases and J dropped 1; count of bases not matched to a gene: 5. The CDR3 contains 14 residues. For the CDR3, the DNA is TGTGCCAGCTCCCCCGGGACAGAGAACACTGAAGCTTTCTTT. This translates into CASSPGTENTEAFF. Looking up the rest from reference TRBV18 and TRBJ1-1 gives the full variable domain: NAGVMQNPRHLVRRRGQEARLRCSPMKGHSHVYWYRQLPEEGLKFMVYLQKENIIDESGMPKERFSAEFPKEGPSILRIQQVVRGDSAAYFCASSPGTENTEAFFGQGTRLTVV.

The V call is TRBV19, the J call TRBJ1-1; D perhaps matches TRBD1 (5 bases). Trimming shortened V by 6 bases and J by 0 bases, and 11 bases separated the two germline ends. The CDR3 sequence is 14 residues long. Germline V gives CDR1 LNHDA, CDR2 SQIVND (reference sequence). The CDR3 loop reads CASRSGGMNTEAFF. The CDR3 DNA is TGTGCCAGTAGGTCCGGGGGGATGAACACTGAAGCTTTCTTT.

This chain connects TRBV2 to TRBJ2-7; TRBD2 matches at 7 bases. CDR1 is SNHLY and CDR2 is FYNNEI in the germline V gene. Losses at the gene ends were 2 bases for V and 1 base for J; bases not matched to a gene: 2. This CDR3 has 14 amino acids. CDR3 sequence (DNA): TGTGCCAGCAGTGAACCGGGACTATCCTACGAGCAGTACTTC. Protein sequence: CASSEPGLSYEQYF.

This chain links TRBV18 with TRBJ1-2, with D perhaps TRBD1 (6 bases). Germline V gene sequence: CDR1 KGHSH, CDR2 LQKENI. Trimming cost V 3 bases and J 2 bases, with 13 bases left between them. The CDR3 length is 15 residues. CDR3 region: CASSPVGAGNYGYTF. The CDR3 DNA sequence: TGTGCCAGCTCACCGGTGGGGGCAGGGAACTATGGCTACACCTTC.

The rearrangement links TRBV5-1 to TRBJ1-2; the match to TRBD1 covers 8 bases. V trimming: 4 bases; J trimming: 4 bases; junction bases outside the gene matches: 9. The CDR3 runs to 15 residues. Germline CDR1 and CDR2: SGHRS and YFSETQ. Written as DNA, the CDR3 is TGCGCCAGCAGCCATCGAGGACAGGGAAGCTATGGCTACACCTTC. Translation: CASSHRGQGSYGYTF.

V usage is TRBV7-3 and J usage is TRBJ1-1; D is ambiguous. Germline CDR1 and CDR2: SGHTA and FQGTGA. The CDR3 covers 14 residues. The germline V and J ends were trimmed by 1 base and 0 bases, with 6 bases remaining between them. The CDR3 DNA is TGTGCCAGCAGCTTAATCCCCATGAACACTGAAGCTTTCTTT. It yields the protein CASSLIPMNTEAFF.

This sequence joins TRBV7-2 and TRBJ2-1; D possibly corresponds to TRBD2 (6 bases). Per the germline V gene, CDR1 is SGHTA and CDR2 is FQGNSA. Trimming removed 2 bases at V and 6 bases at J, with 14 bases between. The CDR3 loop spans 15 amino acids. CDR3 in DNA: TGTGCCAGCAGCTTAACGGGAGTTAATCTCAATGAGCAGTTCTTC. Amino acid sequence: CASSLTGVNLNEQFF.

V is TRBV6-6 and J is TRBJ2-5, with 9 positions matching TRBD1. CDR3 length: 15 amino acids. Germline V gene lookup returns CDR1 MNHNY and CDR2 SVGAGI (reference sequence). The J segment lost 4 bases and the V segment lost 2 bases, leaving 5 bases of the junction unmatched. CDR3 protein: CASSYATGGRETQYF. The CDR3 DNA sequence: TGTGCCAGCAGTTACGCTACAGGGGGCCGAGAGACCCAGTACTTC.

The V call is TRBV5-1, the J call TRBJ2-2; 10 nucleotides line up with TRBD2. V was pared by 7 bases and J by 7 bases, with 16 bases of the junction left unmatched. Per germline, CDR1 SGHRS and CDR2 YFSETQ. The CDR3 has 17 residues. The CDR3 DNA reads TGCGCCAGCGGCCAGAGGTTAGCGGGAGGATTATACGGGGAGCTGTTTTTT. Its translation: CASGQRLAGGLYGELFF.

The chain couples TRBV18 to TRBJ1-1, with a tentative D call TRBD1 (6 bases). From germline, CDR1 is KGHSH and CDR2 LQKENI. V was clipped by 5 bases and J by 5 bases, with 18 bases between them. There are 15 residues in the CDR3. DNA for the CDR3: TGTGCCAGCTCAGAGGGCAGGGGAAGAATAACTGAAGCTTTCTTT. It encodes CASSEGRGRITEAFF.

The chain employs TRBV28 and TRBJ2-4, with a weak D call TRBD1 (6 bases). Germline-derived CDR1 and CDR2 are MDHEN and SYDVKM. CDR3 length equals 15 residues. Trimming left V 6 bases short and J 0 bases short, with 12 bases between. The CDR3 nucleotides read TGTGCCAGCAGGCCGGGACAATTAGCCAAAAACATTCAGTACTTC. As protein: CASRPGQLAKNIQYF. The full variable domain, in which reference TRBV28 and TRBJ2-4 provide the parts outside the CDR3, is DVKVTQSSRYLVKRTGEKVFLECVQDMDHENMFWYRQDPGLGLRLIYFSYDVKMKEKGDIPEGYSVSREKKERFSLILESASTNQTSMYLCASRPGQLAKNIQYFGAGTRLSVL.

The chain uses TRBV19 and TRBJ1-5; D is undetermined. CDR3 length: 15 amino acids. CDR1 and CDR2 from the germline V gene are LNHDA and SQIVND (reference sequence). Trimming pared 7 bases from V and 2 bases from J, leaving 15 bases between. The CDR3 coding sequence is TGTGCCAGTAAGGCTGGCGGATCGCGCAATCAGCCCCAGCATTTT. It codes for CASKAGGSRNQPQHF.

V and J are TRBV2 and TRBJ1-1; D gene ambiguous. Per the germline V gene, CDR1 is SNHLY and CDR2 is FYNNEI. The CDR3 loop spans 14 amino acids. V gave up 4 bases and J gave up 1 base, with 10 bases separating them. This CDR3 reads CASSVRSSNTEAFF. The CDR3 region has the DNA TGTGCCAGCAGTGTAAGGAGTTCGAACACTGAAGCTTTCTTT.

The chain combines TRBV2 with TRBJ1-1; D uncertain. The V end was cut by 7 bases, the J end by 3 bases, with 9 bases between. Germline assignment: CDR1 SNHLY and CDR2 FYNNEI. The CDR3 totals 12 residues. CDR3 bases: TGTGCCAGCACTTCAGATGACACTGAAGCTTTCTTT. Amino acids: CASTSDDTEAFF.

The CDR3 spells CASSQTRQDQPQHF. As DNA, the CDR3 is TGCGCCAGCAGCCAAACACGACAGGATCAGCCCCAGCATTTT. The chain recombines TRBV4-1 with TRBJ1-5, with D possibly being TRBD1 (6 bases). The CDR3 runs 14 residues. From germline, CDR1 is MGHRA and CDR2 YSYEKL. The germline V and J ends were trimmed by 2 bases and 5 bases, with 10 bases remaining between them.